This TCR beta chain was identified during a study of cytotoxic CD8 clonotypes in ibrutinib-treated CLL. The intended depth for sequencing was 1 in 200,000 to 1 in 1 million T cells. Libraries were prepared by immunoSEQ multiplex PCR; TCRdb keeps only in-frame clonotypes and omits some of them. Among some 24,000 clones listed, 78% were seen once. This CDR3 comprises 13 residues. V was pared by 0 bases and J by 2 bases, with 7 bases between. The V gene's germline CDR1 is GTSNPN and CDR2 SVGIG (reference sequence). The chain couples TRBV30 to TRBJ1-1; D is unresolved. The sequencing used PBMCs, collected before ibrutinib treatment. The sequence came from a human donor with chronic lymphocytic leukemia. In DNA, the CDR3 is TGTGCCTGGAGTGTAGGTAGAAACACTGAAGCTTTCTTT. As protein: CAWSVGRNTEAFF.